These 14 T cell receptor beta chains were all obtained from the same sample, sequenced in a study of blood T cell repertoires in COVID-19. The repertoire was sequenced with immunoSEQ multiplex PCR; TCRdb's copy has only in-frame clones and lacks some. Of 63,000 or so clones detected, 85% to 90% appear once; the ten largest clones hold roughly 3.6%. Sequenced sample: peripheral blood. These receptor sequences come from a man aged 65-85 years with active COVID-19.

CDR3 loop: CASSLGGGTEAFF. In DNA, the CDR3 is TGTGCCAGCAGCTTAGGGGGCGGCACTGAAGCTTTCTTT. The chain employs TRBV7-9 and TRBJ1-1, with a weak D call TRBD1 (5 bases). The V end was cut by 1 base, the J end by 4 bases, with 7 bases between. CDR3 length: 13 amino acids. The V gene's germline CDR1 is SEHNR and CDR2 FQNEAQ (reference sequence).

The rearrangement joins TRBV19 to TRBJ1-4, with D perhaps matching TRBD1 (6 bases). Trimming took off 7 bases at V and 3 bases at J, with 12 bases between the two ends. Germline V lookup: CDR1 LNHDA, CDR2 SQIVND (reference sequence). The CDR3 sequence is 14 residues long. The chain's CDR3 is CASTNRVPNEKLFF. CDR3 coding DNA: TGTGCCAGTACCAACAGGGTGCCTAATGAAAAACTGTTTTTT.

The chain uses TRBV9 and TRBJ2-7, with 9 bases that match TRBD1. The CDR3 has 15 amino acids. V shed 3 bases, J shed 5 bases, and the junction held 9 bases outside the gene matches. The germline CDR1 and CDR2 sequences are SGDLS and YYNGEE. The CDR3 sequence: CASSGVGQGFDEQYF. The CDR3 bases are TGTGCCAGCAGCGGGGTGGGACAGGGTTTCGACGAGCAGTACTTC.

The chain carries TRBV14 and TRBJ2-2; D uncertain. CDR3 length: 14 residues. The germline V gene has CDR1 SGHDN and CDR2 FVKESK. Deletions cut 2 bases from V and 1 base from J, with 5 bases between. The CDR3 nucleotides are TGTGCCAGCAGCCAATACAAGAACACCGGGGAGCTGTTTTTT. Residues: CASSQYKNTGELFF.

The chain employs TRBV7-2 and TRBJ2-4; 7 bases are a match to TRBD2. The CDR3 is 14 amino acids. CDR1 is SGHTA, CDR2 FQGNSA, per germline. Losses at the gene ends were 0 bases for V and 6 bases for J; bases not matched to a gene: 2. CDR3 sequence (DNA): TGTGCCAGCAGCTTAGCCCCGGGGGGAAACATTCAGTACTTC. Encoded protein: CASSLAPGGNIQYF. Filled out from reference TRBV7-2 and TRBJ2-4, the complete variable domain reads GAGVSQSPSNKVTEKGKDVELRCDPISGHTALYWYRQSLGQGLEFLIYFQGNSAPDKSGLPSDRFSAERTGGSVSTLTIQRTQQEDSAVYLCASSLAPGGNIQYFGAGTRLSVL.

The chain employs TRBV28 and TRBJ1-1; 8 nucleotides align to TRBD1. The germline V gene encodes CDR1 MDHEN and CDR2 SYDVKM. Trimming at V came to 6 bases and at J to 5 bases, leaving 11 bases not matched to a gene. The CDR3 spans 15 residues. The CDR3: CASRPLDRGLTEAFF. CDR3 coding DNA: TGTGCCAGCAGACCCCTTGACAGGGGTTTGACTGAAGCTTTCTTT. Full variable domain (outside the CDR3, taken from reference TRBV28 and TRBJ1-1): DVKVTQSSRYLVKRTGEKVFLECVQDMDHENMFWYRQDPGLGLRLIYFSYDVKMKEKGDIPEGYSVSREKKERFSLILESASTNQTSMYLCASRPLDRGLTEAFFGQGTRLTVV.

CDR3 amino acids: CASSRAMDTEAFF. CDR3 nucleotides: TGTGCCAGCTCACGGGCAATGGACACTGAAGCTTTCTTT. V is TRBV18 and J is TRBJ1-1, with D uncertain. Germline CDR1 is KGHSH and CDR2 is LQKENI. The CDR3 is 13 amino acids. Trimming stripped 4 bases from V and 3 bases from J, with 9 bases between.

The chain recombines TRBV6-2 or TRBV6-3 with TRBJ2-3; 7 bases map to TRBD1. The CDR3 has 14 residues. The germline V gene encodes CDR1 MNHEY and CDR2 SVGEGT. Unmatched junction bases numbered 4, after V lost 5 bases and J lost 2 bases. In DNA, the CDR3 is TGTGCCAGCAGTCCCGGGACAGACACAGATACGCAGTATTTT. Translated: CASSPGTDTDTQYF.

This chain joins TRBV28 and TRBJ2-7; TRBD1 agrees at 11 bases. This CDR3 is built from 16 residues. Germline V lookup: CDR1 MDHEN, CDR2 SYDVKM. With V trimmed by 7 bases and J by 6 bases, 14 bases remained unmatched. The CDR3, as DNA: TGTGCCAGCACCCCAACTGGACAGGGGGCGCTTGGCGAGCAGTACTTC. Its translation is CASTPTGQGALGEQYF.

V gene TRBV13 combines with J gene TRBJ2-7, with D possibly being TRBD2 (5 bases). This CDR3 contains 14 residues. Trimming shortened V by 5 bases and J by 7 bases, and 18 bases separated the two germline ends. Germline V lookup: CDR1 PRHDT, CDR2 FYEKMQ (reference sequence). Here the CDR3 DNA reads TGTGCCAGCAGCCAGACTACCCTCCTGGGGGAGCAGTACTTC. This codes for CASSQTTLLGEQYF.

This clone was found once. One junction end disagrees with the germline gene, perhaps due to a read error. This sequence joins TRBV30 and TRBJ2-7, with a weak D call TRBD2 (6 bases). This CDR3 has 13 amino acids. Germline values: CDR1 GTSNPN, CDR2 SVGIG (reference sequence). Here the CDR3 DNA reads TGTGCCTGGAGTGTACGAGGGGTAGGAGGGCAGAACTTC. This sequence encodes CAWSVRGVGGQNF.

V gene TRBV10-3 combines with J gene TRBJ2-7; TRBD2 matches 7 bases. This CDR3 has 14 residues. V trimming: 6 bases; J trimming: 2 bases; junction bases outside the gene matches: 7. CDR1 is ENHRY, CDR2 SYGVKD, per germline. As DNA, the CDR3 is TGTGCCATCAGCTCTAGCGGAGGGACCTACGAGCAGTACTTC. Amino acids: CAISSSGGTYEQYF.

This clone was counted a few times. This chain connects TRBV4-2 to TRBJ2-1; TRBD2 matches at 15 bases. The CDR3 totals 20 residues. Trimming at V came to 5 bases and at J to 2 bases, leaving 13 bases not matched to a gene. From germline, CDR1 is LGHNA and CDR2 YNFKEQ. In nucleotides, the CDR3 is TGTGCCAGCAGCGCCCGACTCGGACTAGCGGGAGGGATCGCCTACAATGAGCAGTTCTTC. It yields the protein CASSARLGLAGGIAYNEQFF.

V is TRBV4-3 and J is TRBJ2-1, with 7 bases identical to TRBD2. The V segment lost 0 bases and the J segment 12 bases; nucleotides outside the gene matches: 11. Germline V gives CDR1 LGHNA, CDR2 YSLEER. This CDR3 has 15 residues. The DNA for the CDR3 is TGCGCCAGCAGCCAAGATTGGGGCCAACTAGCGCCGCAGTTCTTC. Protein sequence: CASSQDWGQLAPQFF.